The clone carrying this T cell receptor beta chain was seen a handful of times. What it binds is not known. Per germline, CDR1 SEHNR and CDR2 FQNEAQ (reference sequence). The CDR3 loop spans 14 amino acids. Trimming took 3 bases from V and 3 from J, leaving 12 bases between them. MiXCR, applied by TCRdb to the 5' RACE reads, yields one record per CDR3 protein. The table lists hundreds of thousands of distinct CDR3 sequences, about 20% of them singletons, with about 4.5% in the top ten. The record originates from a study of identical twins. Study-wide results and limits: Abundant beta clonotypes from cord blood had fewer insertions, unlike memory repertoires, which showed none.

Donors uniformly comprised healthy Caucasians. These data are also associated with another study on T cells expressing NK-cell markers. That work states: Several donors likewise had their CD3+CD56-NKG2C+ fraction led by these clonotypes.

The source material was PBMCs. The TCR originated in a woman between 18 and 29 years old in good health. The rearrangement uses TRBV7-9 and TRBJ2-7; the D is unclear. The CDR3 region is CASSLIGPDYEQYF. DNA of the CDR3: TGTGCCAGCAGCTTGATCGGACCCGACTACGAGCAGTACTTC.